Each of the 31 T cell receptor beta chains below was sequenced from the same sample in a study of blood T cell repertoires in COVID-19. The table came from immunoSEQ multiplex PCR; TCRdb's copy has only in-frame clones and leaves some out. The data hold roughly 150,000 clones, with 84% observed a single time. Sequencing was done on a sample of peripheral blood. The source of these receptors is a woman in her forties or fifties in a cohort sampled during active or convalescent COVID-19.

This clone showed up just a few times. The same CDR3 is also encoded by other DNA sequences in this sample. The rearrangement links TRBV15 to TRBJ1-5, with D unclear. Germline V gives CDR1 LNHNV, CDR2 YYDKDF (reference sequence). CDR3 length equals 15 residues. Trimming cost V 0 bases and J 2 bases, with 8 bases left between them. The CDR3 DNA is TGTGCCACCAGCAGAGACCCCGGGGGCAATCAGCCCCAGCATTTT. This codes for CATSRDPGGNQPQHF.

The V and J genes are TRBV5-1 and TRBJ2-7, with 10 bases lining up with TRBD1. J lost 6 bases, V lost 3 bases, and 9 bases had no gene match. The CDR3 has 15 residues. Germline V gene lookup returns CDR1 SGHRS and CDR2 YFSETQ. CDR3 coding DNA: TGCGCCAGCAGCTCAGGATGGACAGGGGGTGGCGAGCAGTACTTC. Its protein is CASSSGWTGGGEQYF.

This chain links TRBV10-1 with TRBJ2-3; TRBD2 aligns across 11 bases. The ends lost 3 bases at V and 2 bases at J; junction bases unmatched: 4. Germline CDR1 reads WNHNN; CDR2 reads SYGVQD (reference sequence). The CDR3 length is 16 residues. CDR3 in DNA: TGCGCCAGCAGTGACCTAGCGGGGGGCCTCACAGATACGCAGTATTTT. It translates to CASSDLAGGLTDTQYF.

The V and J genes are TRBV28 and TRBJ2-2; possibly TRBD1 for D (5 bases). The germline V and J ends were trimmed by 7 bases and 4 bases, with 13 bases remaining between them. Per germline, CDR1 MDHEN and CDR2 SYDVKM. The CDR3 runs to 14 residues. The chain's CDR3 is CASKYQGATGELFF. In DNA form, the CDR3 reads TGTGCCAGCAAGTACCAGGGTGCCACCGGGGAGCTGTTTTTT.

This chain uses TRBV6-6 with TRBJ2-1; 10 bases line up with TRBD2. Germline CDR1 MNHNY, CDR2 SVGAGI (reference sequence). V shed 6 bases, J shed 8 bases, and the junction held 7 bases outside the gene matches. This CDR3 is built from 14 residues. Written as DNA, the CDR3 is TGTGCCAGCAGCAACCGACTAGCGGGCGATGAGCAGTTCTTC. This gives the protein CASSNRLAGDEQFF.

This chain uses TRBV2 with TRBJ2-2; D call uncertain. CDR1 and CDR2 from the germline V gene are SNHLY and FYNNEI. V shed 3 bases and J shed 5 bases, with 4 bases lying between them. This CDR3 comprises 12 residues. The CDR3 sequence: CASSDRTGELFF. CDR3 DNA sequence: TGTGCCAGCAGTGACAGAACCGGGGAGCTGTTTTTT. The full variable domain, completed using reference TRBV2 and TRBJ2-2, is EPEVTQTPSHQVTQMGQEVILRCVPISNHLYFYWYRQILGQKVEFLVSFYNNEISEKSEIFDDQFSVERPDGSNFTLKIRSTKLEDSAMYFCASSDRTGELFFGEGSRLTVL.

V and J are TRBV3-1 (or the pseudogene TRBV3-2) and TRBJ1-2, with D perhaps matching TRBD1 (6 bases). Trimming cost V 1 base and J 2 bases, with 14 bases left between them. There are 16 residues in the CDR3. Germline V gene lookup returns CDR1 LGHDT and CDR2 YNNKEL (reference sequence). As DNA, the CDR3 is TGTGCCAGCAGCCAAGTGTTCCAGGGGACCAACTATGGCTACACCTTC. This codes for CASSQVFQGTNYGYTF.

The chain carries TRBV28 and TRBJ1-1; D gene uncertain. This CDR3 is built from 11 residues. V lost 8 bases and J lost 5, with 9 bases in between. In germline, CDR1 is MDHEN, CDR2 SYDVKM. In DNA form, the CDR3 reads TGTGCCAGCTCGCGGTTTACTGAAGCTTTCTTT. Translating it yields CASSRFTEAFF.

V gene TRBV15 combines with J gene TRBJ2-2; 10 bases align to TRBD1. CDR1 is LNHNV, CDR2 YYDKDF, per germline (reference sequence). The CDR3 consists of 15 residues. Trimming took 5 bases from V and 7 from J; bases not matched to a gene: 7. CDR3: CATSPQGQGSGELFF. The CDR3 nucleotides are TGTGCCACCAGCCCCCAGGGACAGGGGAGCGGGGAGCTGTTTTTT.

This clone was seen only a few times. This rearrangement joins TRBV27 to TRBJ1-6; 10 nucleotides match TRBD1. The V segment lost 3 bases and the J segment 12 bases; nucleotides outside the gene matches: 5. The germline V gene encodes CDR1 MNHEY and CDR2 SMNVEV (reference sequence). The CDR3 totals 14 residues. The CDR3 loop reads CASSFDRGLGPLHF. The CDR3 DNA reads TGTGCCAGCAGTTTCGACAGGGGGCTCGGACCCCTCCACTTT.

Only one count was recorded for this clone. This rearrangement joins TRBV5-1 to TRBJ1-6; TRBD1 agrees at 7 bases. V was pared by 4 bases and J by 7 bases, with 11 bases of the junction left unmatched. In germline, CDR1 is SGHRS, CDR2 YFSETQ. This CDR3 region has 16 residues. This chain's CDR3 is CASSITSDRTNSPLHF. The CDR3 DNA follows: TGCGCCAGCAGCATAACCTCGGACAGGACCAATTCACCCCTCCACTTT. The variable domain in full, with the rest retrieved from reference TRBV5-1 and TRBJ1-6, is KAGVTQTPRYLIKTRGQQVTLSCSPISGHRSVSWYQQTPGQGLQFLFEYFSETQRNKGNFPGRFSGRQFSNSRSEMNVSTLELGDSALYLCASSITSDRTNSPLHFGNGTRLTVT.

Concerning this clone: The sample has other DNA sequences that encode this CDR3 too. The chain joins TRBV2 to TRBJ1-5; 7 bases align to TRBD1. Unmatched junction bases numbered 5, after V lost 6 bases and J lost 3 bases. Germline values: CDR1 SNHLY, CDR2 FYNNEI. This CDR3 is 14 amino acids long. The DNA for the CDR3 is TGTGCCAGCAGCGGGACAGTCTCCAATCAGCCCCAGCATTTT. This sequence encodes CASSGTVSNQPQHF.

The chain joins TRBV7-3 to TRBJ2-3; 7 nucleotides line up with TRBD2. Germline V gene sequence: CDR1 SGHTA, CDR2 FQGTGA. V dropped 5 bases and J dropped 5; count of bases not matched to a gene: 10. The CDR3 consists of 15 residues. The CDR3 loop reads CASSQTPAGEDTQYF. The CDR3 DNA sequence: TGTGCCAGCAGCCAGACCCCCGCGGGGGAAGATACGCAGTATTTT.

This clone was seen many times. The CDR3 coding sequence is TGCGCCAGCAGCCAGCTCGTCCCCGCGGGGACGGACTATGGCTACACCTTC. Its translation: CASSQLVPAGTDYGYTF. This rearrangement joins TRBV4-1 to TRBJ1-2, with TRBD1 as a possible D gene (5 bases). Germline loops: CDR1 MGHRA, CDR2 YSYEKL. V gave up 3 bases and J gave up 3 bases, with 20 bases separating them. CDR3 length: 17 amino acids.

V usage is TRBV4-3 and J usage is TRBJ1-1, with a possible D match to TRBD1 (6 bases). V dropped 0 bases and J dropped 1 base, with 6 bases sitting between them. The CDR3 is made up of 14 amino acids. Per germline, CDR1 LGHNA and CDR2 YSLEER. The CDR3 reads CASSQETGNTEAFF. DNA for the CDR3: TGCGCCAGCAGCCAAGAGACAGGGAACACTGAAGCTTTCTTT.

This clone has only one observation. The CDR3: CASSSRQRGAQNIQYF. The DNA for the CDR3 is TGTGCCAGCAGCTCTCGGCAGCGGGGGGCGCAAAACATTCAGTACTTC. This rearrangement joins TRBV7-8 to TRBJ2-4; 9 bases align to TRBD2. Germline trimming cut 4 bases from V and 5 bases from J; bases unmatched to any gene: 9. There are 16 residues in the CDR3. Germline-derived CDR1 and CDR2 are SGHVS and FQNEAQ.

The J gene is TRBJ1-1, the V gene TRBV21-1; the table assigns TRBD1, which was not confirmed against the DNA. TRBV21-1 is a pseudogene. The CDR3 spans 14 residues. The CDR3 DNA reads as TGTGCCAGCAGCAAACCCCAGAAGAACACTGAAGCTTTCTTT. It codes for CASSKPQKNTEAFF.

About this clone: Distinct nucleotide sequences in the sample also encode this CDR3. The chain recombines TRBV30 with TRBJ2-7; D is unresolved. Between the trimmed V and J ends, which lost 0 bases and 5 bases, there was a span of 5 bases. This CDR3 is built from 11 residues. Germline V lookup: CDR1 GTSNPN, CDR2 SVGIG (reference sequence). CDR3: CAWSVHNEQYF. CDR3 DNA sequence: TGTGCCTGGAGTGTACATAACGAGCAGTACTTC.

The CDR3 protein is CASSNGPPIDEKLFF. The CDR3 DNA reads as TGTGCCAGCAGCAATGGGCCCCCAATCGACGAAAAACTGTTTTTT. The V call is TRBV6-5, the J call TRBJ1-4; D ambiguous. CDR3 length: 15 amino acids. V was shortened by 6 bases and J by 8 bases, with 19 bases between the two germline ends. Germline V gene sequence: CDR1 MNHEY, CDR2 SVGAGI.

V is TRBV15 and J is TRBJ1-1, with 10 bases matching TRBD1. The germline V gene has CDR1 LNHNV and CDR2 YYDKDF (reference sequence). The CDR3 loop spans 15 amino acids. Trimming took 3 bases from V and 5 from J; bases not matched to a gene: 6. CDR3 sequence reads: CATSSGQGGGTEAFF. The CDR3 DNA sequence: TGTGCCACCAGCAGCGGACAGGGGGGTGGAACTGAAGCTTTCTTT. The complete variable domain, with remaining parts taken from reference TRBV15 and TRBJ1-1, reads DAMVIQNPRYQVTQFGKPVTLSCSQTLNHNVMYWYQQKSSQAPKLLFHYYDKDFNNEADTPDNFQSRRPNTSFCFLDIRSPGLGDTAMYLCATSSGQGGGTEAFFGQGTRLTVV.

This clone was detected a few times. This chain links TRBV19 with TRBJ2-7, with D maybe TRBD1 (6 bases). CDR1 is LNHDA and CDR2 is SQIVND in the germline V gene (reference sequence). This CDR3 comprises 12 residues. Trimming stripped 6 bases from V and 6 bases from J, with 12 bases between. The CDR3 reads CASRDTGTEQYF. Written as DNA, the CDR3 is TGTGCCAGTAGGGACACAGGGACCGAGCAGTACTTC. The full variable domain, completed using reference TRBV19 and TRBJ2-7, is DGGITQSPKYLFRKEGQNVTLSCEQNLNHDAMYWYRQDPGQGLRLIYYSQIVNDFQKGDIAEGYSVSREKKESFPLTVTSAQKNPTAFYLCASRDTGTEQYFGPGTRLTVT.

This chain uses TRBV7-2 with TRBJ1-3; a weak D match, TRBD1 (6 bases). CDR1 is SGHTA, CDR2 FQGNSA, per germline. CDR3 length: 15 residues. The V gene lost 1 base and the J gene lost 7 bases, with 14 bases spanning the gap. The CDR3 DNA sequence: TGTGCCAGCAGCTTAGAAAGTCAGGGGAGCAACACCATATATTTT. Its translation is CASSLESQGSNTIYF.

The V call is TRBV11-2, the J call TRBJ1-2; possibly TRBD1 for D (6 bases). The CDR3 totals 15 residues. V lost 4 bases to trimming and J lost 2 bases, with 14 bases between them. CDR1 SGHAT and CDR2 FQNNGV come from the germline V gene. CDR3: CASSSPNRANYGYTF. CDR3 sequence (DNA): TGTGCCAGCAGCTCTCCCAACAGGGCCAACTATGGCTACACCTTC.

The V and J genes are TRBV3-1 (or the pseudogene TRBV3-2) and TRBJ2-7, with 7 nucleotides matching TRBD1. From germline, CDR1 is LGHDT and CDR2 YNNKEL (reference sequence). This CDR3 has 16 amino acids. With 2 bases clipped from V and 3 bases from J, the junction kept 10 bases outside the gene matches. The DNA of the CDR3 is TGTGCCAGCAGCCAATGGGTCGGGACAGCAATCTACGAGCAGTACTTC. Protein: CASSQWVGTAIYEQYF.

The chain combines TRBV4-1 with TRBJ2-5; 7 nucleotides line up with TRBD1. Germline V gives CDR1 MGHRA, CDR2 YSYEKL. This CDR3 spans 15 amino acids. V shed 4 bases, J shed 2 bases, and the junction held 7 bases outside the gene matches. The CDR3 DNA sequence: TGCGCCAGCAGCCGGATACAGGGGCCTCAAGAGACCCAGTACTTC. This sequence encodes CASSRIQGPQETQYF.

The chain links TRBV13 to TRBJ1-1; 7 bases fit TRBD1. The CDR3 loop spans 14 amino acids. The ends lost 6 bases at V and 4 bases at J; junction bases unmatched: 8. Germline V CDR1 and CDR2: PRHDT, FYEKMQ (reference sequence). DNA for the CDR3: TGTGCCAGCAGAGGGGGCGATGTGGGCACTGAAGCTTTCTTT. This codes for CASRGGDVGTEAFF. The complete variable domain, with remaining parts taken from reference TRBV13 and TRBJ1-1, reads AAGVIQSPRHLIKEKRETATLKCYPIPRHDTVYWYQQGPGQDPQFLISFYEKMQSDKGSIPDRFSAQQFSDYHSELNMSSLELGDSALYFCASRGGDVGTEAFFGQGTRLTVV.

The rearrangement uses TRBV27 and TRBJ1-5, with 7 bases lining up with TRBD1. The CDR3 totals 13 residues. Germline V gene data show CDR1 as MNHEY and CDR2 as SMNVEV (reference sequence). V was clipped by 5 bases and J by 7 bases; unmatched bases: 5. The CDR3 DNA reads TGTGCCAGCAGTATGGACAGGAGGCAGCCCCAGCATTTT. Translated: CASSMDRRQPQHF.

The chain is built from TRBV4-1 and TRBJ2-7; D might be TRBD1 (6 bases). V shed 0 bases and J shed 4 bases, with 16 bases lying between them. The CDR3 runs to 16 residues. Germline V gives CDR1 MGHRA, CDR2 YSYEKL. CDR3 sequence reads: CASSQDSGGPPYEQYF. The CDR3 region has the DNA TGCGCCAGCAGCCAAGACTCTGGGGGCCCCCCTTACGAGCAGTACTTC.

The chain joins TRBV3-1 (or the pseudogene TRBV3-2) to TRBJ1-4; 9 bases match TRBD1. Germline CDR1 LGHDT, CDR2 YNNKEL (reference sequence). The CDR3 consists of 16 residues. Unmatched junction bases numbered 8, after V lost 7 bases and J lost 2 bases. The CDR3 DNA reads TGTGCCAGCAAGAAACAGGGGGCAGGGACTAATGAAAAACTGTTTTTT. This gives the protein CASKKQGAGTNEKLFF.

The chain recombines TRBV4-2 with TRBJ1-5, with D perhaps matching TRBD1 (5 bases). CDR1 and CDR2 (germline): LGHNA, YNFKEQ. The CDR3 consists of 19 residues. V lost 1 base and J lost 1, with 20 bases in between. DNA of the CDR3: TGTGCCAGCAGCCAAGTGGTCGGGACTGAGGATTTGAGCAATCAGCCCCAGCATTTT. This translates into CASSQVVGTEDLSNQPQHF.

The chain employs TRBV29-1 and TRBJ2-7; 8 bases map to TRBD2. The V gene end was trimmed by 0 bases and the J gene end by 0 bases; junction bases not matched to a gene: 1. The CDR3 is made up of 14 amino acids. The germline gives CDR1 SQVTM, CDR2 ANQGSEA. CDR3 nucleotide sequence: TGCAGCGTTGAAGAGGCGGGGGGCTCCTACGAGCAGTACTTC. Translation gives CSVEEAGGSYEQYF.